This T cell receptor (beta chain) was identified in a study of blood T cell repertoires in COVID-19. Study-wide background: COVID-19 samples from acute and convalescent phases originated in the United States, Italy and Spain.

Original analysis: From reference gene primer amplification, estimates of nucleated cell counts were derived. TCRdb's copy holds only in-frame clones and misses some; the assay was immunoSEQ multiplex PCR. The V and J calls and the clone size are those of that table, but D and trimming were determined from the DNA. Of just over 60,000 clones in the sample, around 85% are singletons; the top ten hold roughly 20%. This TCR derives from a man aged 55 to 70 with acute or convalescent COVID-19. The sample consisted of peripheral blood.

CDR3 sequence reads: CASSQAFSGRDNEQFF. DNA of the CDR3: TGTGCCAGCAGCCAAGCGTTTAGCGGGAGAGACAATGAGCAGTTCTTC. This sequence joins TRBV4-2 and TRBJ2-1; 9 nucleotides match TRBD2. Trimming cost V 1 base and J 5 bases; bases outside gene matches: 6. The CDR3 spans 16 residues. Germline lookup yields CDR1 LGHNA and CDR2 YNFKEQ.